This TCR beta chain was obtained from a study of blood T cell repertoires in COVID-19. Looked up from germline, CDR1 is MDHEN and CDR2 is SYDVKM. The CDR3 totals 15 residues. Between the trimmed V and J ends, which lost 1 base and 4 bases, there was a span of 13 bases. TCRdb's copy holds only in-frame clones and misses some; the assay was immunoSEQ multiplex PCR. Of around 300,000 clones in the sample, roughly 85% were seen once. The clonotype originates from a woman between 50 and 59 years old who had recovered from COVID-19. This chain links TRBV28 with TRBJ1-2, with D possibly matching TRBD1 (5 bases). Sample: peripheral blood. The CDR3 DNA sequence: TGTGCCAGCAGTTTATCCCCAGGGCAAGGCTATGGCTACACCTTC. Its protein is CASSLSPGQGYGYTF.